The rows below give T cell receptor beta chains drawn from one sample of a study of T-cell reconstitution after alpha-beta-depleted transplantation in children. Each CDR3 protein gets one entry after TCRdb re-called the PCR reads with MiXCR. The profile shows more than 400,000 distinct CDR3 sequences, about an eighth of them singletons. Sequences were derived from PBMCs, mostly from graft donor cells, sampled 180 days after TCRalphabeta/CD19-depleted stem cell transplant. The receptors stem from a female patient between 2 and 10 years old who had a stem cell transplant for aplastic anemia, so the T cells may come from the graft donor. Each CDR3 is given with its conserved first and last residue. D genes are given only for firm matches. Part of the rows lack a size; the others show once, few, many or a class for expanded clones.

.,TRBV5-5,.,TRBJ1-5,TGTGCCAGCAGCTGGGGTGAACTCATGAATCAGCCCCAGCATTTT,CASSWGELMNQPQHF
.,TRBV6-5,TRBD1,TRBJ1-2,TGTGCCAGCAGTTGGACAGGGGGCGATGGCTATGGCTACACCTTC,CASSWTGGDGYGYTF
.,TRBV29-1,.,TRBJ1-4,TGCAGCGTTTCCCGTAATGAAAAACTGTTTTTT,CSVSRNEKLFF
few,TRBV19,.,TRBJ1-2,TGTGCCAGTAGTACCCCCTCCACAGGGATCGGCTATGGCTACACCTTC,CASSTPSTGIGYGYTF
many,TRBV7-2,.,TRBJ2-5,TGTGCCAGCAGCTCGATCCAAGAGACCCAGTACTTC,CASSSIQETQYF
.,TRBV11-1,.,TRBJ1-5,TGTGCCAGCAGCAGAGGGGGGCAGCCCCACCATTTT,CASSRGGQPHHF
few,TRBV28,TRBD1,TRBJ1-2,TGTGCCACCTGGACAGGAGGGATGGGCTACACCTTC,CATWTGGMGYTF
many,TRBV6-1,TRBD1,TRBJ2-5,TGTGCCAGCAGAGGGGGCCGCTGGGGAGAGACCCAGTACTTC,CASRGGRWGETQYF
.,TRBV15,.,TRBJ2-5,TGTGCCACCAGCAGAGATGGGGCCCACCAAGAGACCCAGTACTTC,CATSRDGAHQETQYF
few,TRBV6-5,TRBD2,TRBJ2-2,TGTGCCAGCAGTTACTCGAGGCCTAGCGGGAGGGTCGGGGAGCTGTTTTTT,CASSYSRPSGRVGELFF
few,TRBV20-1,.,TRBJ2-5,TGCAGTGCTAAGAGTGGGCTGAAGACCCAGTACTTC,CSAKSGLKTQYF
.,TRBV3-1,.,TRBJ1-2,TGTGCCAGCAGCGGGGCGGGCAGCCTAGCCAACTATGGCTACACCTTC,CASSGAGSLANYGYTF
.,TRBV9,.,TRBJ1-2,TGTGCCAGCAGCGTAGACTTAACCGGGGACCACTATGGCTACACCTTC,CASSVDLTGDHYGYTF
.,TRBV12-3/TRBV12-4,.,TRBJ1-1,TGTGCCAGCAATCACAGGGTGTGGAACACTGAAGCTTTCTTT,CASNHRVWNTEAFF
few,TRBV25-1,TRBD1,TRBJ2-2,TGTGCCAGCAGTGACCCAGACAGGGTCACCGGGGAGCTGTTTTTT,CASSDPDRVTGELFF
.,TRBV20-1,.,TRBJ2-1,TGCAGTGCTAGAGATCGGGGCCCGAACTACAATGAGCAGTTCTTC,CSARDRGPNYNEQFF
.,TRBV10-3,TRBD2,TRBJ2-2,TGTGCCATCAGCCGACTAGCTCCACAAGATGGCGGGGAGCTGTTTTTT,CAISRLAPQDGGELFF
many,TRBV5-4,.,TRBJ2-1,TGTGCCAGCAGCTTGGCGCTTAGCTCCTACAATGAGCAGTTCTTC,CASSLALSSYNEQFF
few,TRBV3-1,.,TRBJ2-2,TGTGCCAGCAGCCCCCGGGGGGCCGACACCGGGGAGCTGTTTTTT,CASSPRGADTGELFF
few,TRBV18,.,TRBJ1-1,TGTGCCAGCTCACTAGACAAGATGAACACTGAAGCTTTCTTT,CASSLDKMNTEAFF
few,TRBV6-5,.,TRBJ2-7,TGTGCCAGCAGTTACCGGGACATAACCTACGAGCAGTACTTC,CASSYRDITYEQYF